Sequencing of this T cell receptor beta chain was carried out in a study of shared clonotypes between healthy human individuals. General study results and limits: The naive CD4 repertoires of a few donors were compared, and approximately 4.7% of clonotypes were shared.

Only in-frame clones appear in the TCRdb table, and some are missing; sequencing was by immunoSEQ multiplex PCR. The sample has about 820,000 clones; 80% to 95% are singletons. CD45RO-negative, CCR7-positively selected cells formed the naive CD8 fraction, excluding terminally differentiated effector memory CD45RA+ cells. Recent vaccinations or acute infections were absent in the healthy HIV-negative adult donors. Caucasian adults living in Nashville, Tennessee, provided all samples. Turning to this clone: Its antigen is unidentified.

This CDR3 spans 16 amino acids. V was clipped by 4 bases and J by 3 bases, with 15 bases between them. Germline CDR1 is LGHNA and CDR2 is YNFKEQ. J is TRBJ2-2 and V is TRBV4-2; the D is unclear. The sequence came from a man in his thirties or forties in good health. Input material: naive CD8+ T cells sorted from blood. This CDR3 reads CASSPTGETHTGELFF. DNA for the CDR3: TGTGCCAGCAGCCCTACTGGGGAAACACACACCGGGGAGCTGTTTTTT.